This T cell receptor beta chain was found in a study of cytomegalovirus exposure and HLA in healthy donors. The primer mix had 60 Vbeta and 13 Jbeta primers. Assay: immunoSEQ multiplex PCR; the TCRdb copy retains only in-frame clones and omits some. The sample carries roughly 150,000 clones, 78% recorded once. This clone has a single count. Germline V gene sequence: CDR1 SEHNR, CDR2 FQNEAQ (reference sequence). This CDR3 region has 15 residues. V lost 4 bases to trimming and J lost 5 bases; unmatched junction nucleotides: 4. The gene calls are TRBV7-9 and TRBJ2-3; 12 bases are shared with TRBD2. This sequence was found in a male donor in good health and CMV-seronegative. What was sequenced was PBMCs. CDR3 nucleotides: TGTGCCAGCAGCTATTCGACTAGCGGGAGAGATACGCAGTATTTT. Its protein product is CASSYSTSGRDTQYF.